A few counts support the clone carrying this T cell receptor beta chain. Extraction of RNA preceded its reverse transcription into cDNA, which served as the sequencing template. Sequenced by immunoSEQ multiplex PCR; TCRdb stores in-frame clones only, minus some. The data hold 150,000 to 200,000 clones, with more than 50% observed a single time. The treatment was: oral pan-JAK inhibitor, 5-10 mg twice daily. This sample is drawn from a study of CD8+ T cells in alopecia areata. V lost 0 bases and J 6 bases, leaving 9 bases between the germline ends. This CDR3 is 13 amino acids long. Germline values: CDR1 SGHDT, CDR2 YYEEEE.

The chain links TRBV5-6 to TRBJ1-1; tentative D call: TRBD1 (5 bases). The receptor was isolated from a human donor with alopecia areata. The sequencing used CD4+ T cells sorted from blood, collected at week 24, from a patient treated with tofacitinib. The CDR3 region is CASSLGQGPEAFF. Written as DNA, the CDR3 is TGTGCCAGCAGCTTGGGGCAGGGCCCTGAAGCTTTCTTT.